Reported below is one T cell receptor (beta chain). The antigen remains undetermined. At one of its ends the junction is not consistent with the germline gene, which may arise from a read error. A multiplex PCR was run with 60 Vbeta primers and 13 Jbeta primers. Repertoires were generated with immunoSEQ multiplex PCR, while TCRdb's copy carries only in-frame clones and drops some. This table lists 100,000 to 150,000 clones. Germline V gene data show CDR1 as SEHNR and CDR2 as FQNEAQ (reference sequence). CDR3 length equals 17 residues. This entry comes from a study of cytomegalovirus exposure and HLA in healthy donors. Across the whole study: Samples from HLA-typed donors yielded approximately 80 million unique TCRs in an early data release. The study's findings and limits: The likely explanation for a cluster of highly shared sequence variants was sequencing artifact. DRB1 showed the most TCR associations and HLA-C the fewest in a later analysis, as rates varied by HLA locus.

The origin of this receptor is a middle-aged man in good health and CMV-seronegative. This chain joins TRBV7-9 and TRBJ2-5, with 9 positions matching TRBD2. Material for sequencing was PBMCs. The CDR3 region is CASTLIKGLAYQGTQYF. The CDR3 region has the DNA TGTGCCAGCACCTTAATAAAAGGACTAGCGTATCAGGGGACCCAGTACTTC.